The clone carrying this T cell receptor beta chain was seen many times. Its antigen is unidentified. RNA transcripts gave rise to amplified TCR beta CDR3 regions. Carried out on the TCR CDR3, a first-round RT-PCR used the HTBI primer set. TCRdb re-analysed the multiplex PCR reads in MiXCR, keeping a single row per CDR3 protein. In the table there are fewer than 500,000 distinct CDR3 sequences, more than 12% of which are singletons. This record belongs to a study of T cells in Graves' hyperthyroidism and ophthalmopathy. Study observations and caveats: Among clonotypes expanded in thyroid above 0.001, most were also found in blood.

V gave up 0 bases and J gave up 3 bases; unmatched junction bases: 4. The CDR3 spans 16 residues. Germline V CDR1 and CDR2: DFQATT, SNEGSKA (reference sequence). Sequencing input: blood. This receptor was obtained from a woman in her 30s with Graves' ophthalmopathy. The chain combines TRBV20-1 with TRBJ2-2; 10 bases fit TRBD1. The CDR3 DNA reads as TGCAGTGCTAGAGATACGACAGGGGGCGACACCGGGGAGCTGTTTTTT. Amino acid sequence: CSARDTTGGDTGELFF.